This entry describes one T cell receptor (beta chain). This PCR relied on a set of 60 Vbeta primers and 13 Jbeta primers. The method was immunoSEQ multiplex PCR; TCRdb's version includes in-frame clones alone and lacks a portion of them. The table records about 85,000 clones, 70% to 80% of them present only once. The data are from a study of cytomegalovirus exposure and HLA in healthy donors. This CDR3 is built from 15 residues. Germline V gene lookup returns CDR1 MNHEY and CDR2 SVGAGI. The V and J ends lost 7 bases and 6 bases, in that order; junction bases with no gene match: 10. This chain connects TRBV6-5 to TRBJ1-2; TRBD1 aligns across 11 bases. The material sequenced was PBMCs. The sequence was obtained from a woman between 50 and 59 years old in good health and CMV-seropositive. CDR3 in DNA: TGTGCCAGCACCCCTTTGGGACAGGGGGTAAATGGCTACACCTTC. It specifies CASTPLGQGVNGYTF.